Listed here are 20 T cell receptor beta chains from one sample, sequenced in a study of blood T cell repertoires in COVID-19. The assay was immunoSEQ multiplex PCR, and TCRdb's table has in-frame clones only and misses some. There are about 210,000 clones in the sample; 80% to 90% occur only once, and under 3.5% lies in the top ten. The sample consisted of peripheral blood. The receptor source for this set is a man aged 45-65 years with active or convalescent COVID-19.

This chain links TRBV11-2 with TRBJ1-4; D may be TRBD1 (5 bases). Germline values: CDR1 SGHAT, CDR2 FQNNGV. Trimming left V 7 bases short and J 7 bases short, with 16 bases between. The CDR3 contains 14 residues. The CDR3 sequence is CASTLGAIGEKLFF. The CDR3 nucleotides read TGTGCCAGCACCCTTGGGGCGATCGGTGAAAAACTGTTTTTT.

The chain joins TRBV7-2 to TRBJ2-7, with TRBD1 matching 7 bases. This CDR3 spans 14 amino acids. Germline values: CDR1 SGHTA, CDR2 FQGNSA. Unmatched junction bases numbered 3, after V lost 4 bases and J lost 0 bases. DNA of the CDR3: TGTGCCAGCAGCTCACAGGGGTCCTCCTACGAGCAGTACTTC. It specifies CASSSQGSSYEQYF.

The rearrangement joins TRBV6-5 to TRBJ2-7; TRBD2 matches 10 bases. V shed 6 bases, J shed 5 bases, and the junction held 7 bases outside the gene matches. The CDR3 is made up of 14 amino acids. The germline V gene has CDR1 MNHEY and CDR2 SVGAGI. CDR3 DNA sequence: TGTGCCAGCAGGTCTCCGGGACTAGCGCACGAGCAGTACTTC. Translating gives CASRSPGLAHEQYF.

This chain connects TRBV2 to TRBJ1-1; unclear D gene. CDR1 is SNHLY, CDR2 FYNNEI, per germline. This CDR3 has 12 residues. The V and J ends lost 7 bases and 5 bases respectively, with 11 bases between them. CDR3 nucleotide sequence: TGTGCCAGCAAGAGGGAAGGGACTGAAGCTTTCTTT. Its translation is CASKREGTEAFF.

This rearrangement joins TRBV28 to TRBJ1-6; D might be TRBD1 (6 bases). The CDR3 has 12 residues. V lost 11 bases and J 9 bases, leaving 14 bases between the germline ends. The germline gives CDR1 MDHEN, CDR2 SYDVKM. The chain's CDR3 is CASGAGVSPLHF. The DNA for the CDR3 is TGTGCCTCAGGGGCCGGGGTTTCACCCCTCCACTTT. The full variable domain, its missing parts supplied by reference TRBV28 and TRBJ1-6, is DVKVTQSSRYLVKRTGEKVFLECVQDMDHENMFWYRQDPGLGLRLIYFSYDVKMKEKGDIPEGYSVSREKKERFSLILESASTNQTSMYLCASGAGVSPLHFGNGTRLTVT.

The chain combines TRBV13 with TRBJ1-2; 7 bases align to TRBD1. Per the germline V gene, CDR1 is PRHDT and CDR2 is FYEKMQ (reference sequence). The CDR3 has 13 amino acids. The ends lost 4 bases at V and 4 bases at J; junction bases unmatched: 3. CDR3 amino acids: CASSSGTAYGYTF. The DNA for the CDR3 is TGTGCCAGCAGCTCCGGGACAGCCTATGGCTACACCTTC.

CDR3 DNA: TGTGCCAGCAGTTTGGAGCGGCCTTCCAATGAGCAGTTCTTC. It specifies CASSLERPSNEQFF. The chain joins TRBV27 to TRBJ2-1; D may be TRBD2 (5 bases). From germline, CDR1 is MNHEY and CDR2 SMNVEV (reference sequence). This CDR3 comprises 14 residues. V lost 3 bases to trimming and J lost 6 bases, with 12 bases between them.

J is TRBJ2-7 and V is TRBV5-1, with unresolved D. Trimming took 4 bases from V and 0 from J, leaving 11 bases between them. The length of the CDR3 is 14 residues. Germline V gives CDR1 SGHRS, CDR2 YFSETQ. CDR3 region: CASSTTFSSYEQYF. In DNA form, the CDR3 reads TGCGCCAGCAGCACGACTTTTAGCTCCTACGAGCAGTACTTC.

This clone was found a few times. This specimen includes other DNA sequences encoding the same CDR3. This chain uses TRBV27 with TRBJ2-7; D might be TRBD2 (6 bases). Germline CDR1 is MNHEY and CDR2 is SMNVEV (reference sequence). V lost 1 base to trimming and J lost 2 bases, with 12 bases between them. This CDR3 comprises 15 residues. The DNA of the CDR3 is TGTGCCAGCAGTTTATATGGGACTGGTCCCTACGAGCAGTACTTC. Translation gives CASSLYGTGPYEQYF.

The rearrangement links TRBV12-5 to TRBJ1-2; perhaps TRBD1 as D (6 bases). This CDR3 has 14 residues. Trimming stripped 2 bases from V and 4 bases from J, with 11 bases between. Per the germline V gene, CDR1 is LGHNT and CDR2 is FRNRAP. The CDR3 loop reads CASGLLQGAYGYTF. The CDR3 nucleotides are TGTGCTAGTGGTTTGCTACAGGGTGCCTATGGCTACACCTTC.

This sequence joins TRBV6-5 and TRBJ1-4; TRBD1 might be the D (6 bases). There are 15 residues in the CDR3. Germline-derived CDR1 and CDR2 are MNHEY and SVGAGI. Trimming removed 7 bases from V and 1 base from J, with 13 bases in between. CDR3 in DNA: TGTGCCAGCACCTATACCAGGGGAACTAATGAAAAACTGTTTTTT. It is translated as CASTYTRGTNEKLFF.

The chain has TRBV3-1 (or the pseudogene TRBV3-2) and TRBJ1-2; maybe TRBD1 (5 bases). CDR1 and CDR2 from the germline V gene are LGHDT and YNNKEL (reference sequence). The CDR3 is 15 amino acids. Trimming stripped 1 base from V and 4 bases from J, with 13 bases between. CDR3 region: CASSQARGGPYGYTF. Written as DNA, the CDR3 is TGTGCCAGCAGCCAAGCGCGGGGGGGACCCTATGGCTACACCTTC.

On this clone itself: Additional DNA sequences in this sample encode the identical CDR3. J is TRBJ2-1 and V is TRBV5-1; D is uncertain. Trimming removed 0 bases at V and 8 bases at J, with 3 bases between. The CDR3 sequence is 11 residues long. Germline V gene sequence: CDR1 SGHRS, CDR2 YFSETQ. CDR3 sequence reads: CASSLVDEQFF. CDR3 coding DNA: TGCGCCAGCAGCTTGGTAGATGAGCAGTTCTTC.

The chain recombines TRBV19 with TRBJ2-3, with TRBD2 matching 10 bases. V trimming: 5 bases; J trimming: 1 base; junction bases outside the gene matches: 6. CDR3 length equals 16 residues. The germline gives CDR1 LNHDA, CDR2 SQIVND (reference sequence). The CDR3, as DNA: TGTGCCAGTAGTTTTCCCGGGACTAGCGGCACAGATACGCAGTATTTT. Encoded protein: CASSFPGTSGTDTQYF.

The chain is built from TRBV7-2 and TRBJ1-1; 10 bases map to TRBD1. This CDR3 is built from 13 residues. V was pared by 5 bases and J by 10 bases, with 7 bases of the junction left unmatched. Germline V gives CDR1 SGHTA, CDR2 FQGNSA. CDR3 protein: CASSATGDRGAFF. Written as DNA, the CDR3 is TGTGCCAGCAGCGCCACCGGGGACAGGGGAGCTTTCTTT.

The chain employs TRBV7-9 and TRBJ1-2; no reliable D call. The CDR3 sequence is 15 residues long. Trimming removed 1 base at V and 3 bases at J, with 12 bases between. Germline-derived CDR1 and CDR2 are SEHNR and FQNEAQ (reference sequence). The CDR3 coding sequence is TGTGCCAGCAGCTTAGGACCGCTAGGCCACTATGGCTACACCTTC. Translated: CASSLGPLGHYGYTF.

The J gene is TRBJ2-7, the V gene TRBV5-6; maybe TRBD1 (5 bases). Trimming took 1 base from V and 4 from J, leaving 9 bases between them. This CDR3 contains 13 residues. The germline V gene encodes CDR1 SGHDT and CDR2 YYEEEE. The CDR3 DNA follows: TGTGCCAGCAGCTTGACTAAGGGGTACGAGCAGTACTTC. Its protein is CASSLTKGYEQYF. Filled out from reference TRBV5-6 and TRBJ2-7, the complete variable domain reads DAGVTQSPTHLIKTRGQQVTLRCSPKSGHDTVSWYQQALGQGPQFIFQYYEEEERQRGNFPDRFSGHQFPNYSSELNVNALLLGDSALYLCASSLTKGYEQYFGPGTRLTVT.

The chain joins TRBV6-5 to TRBJ1-4; 8 bases agree with TRBD1. The CDR3 is made up of 14 amino acids. Germline V gives CDR1 MNHEY, CDR2 SVGAGI. V shed 2 bases, J shed 7 bases, and the junction held 3 bases outside the gene matches. The CDR3 nucleotides are TGTGCCAGCAGTTACAGCAGGGGGCGTGAAAAACTGTTTTTT. Its protein is CASSYSRGREKLFF.

This clone was recorded only once. The rearrangement uses TRBV18 and TRBJ2-7; 7 bases match TRBD1. The ends lost 8 bases at V and 3 bases at J; junction bases unmatched: 7. The CDR3 loop spans 13 amino acids. Germline values: CDR1 KGHSH, CDR2 LQKENI. Written as DNA, the CDR3 is TGTGCCAGCCAAGGACAGGCCCTCTACGAGCAGTACTTC. Protein: CASQGQALYEQYF.

V is TRBV4-2 and J is TRBJ1-4; 9 nucleotides agree with TRBD1. Germline-derived CDR1 and CDR2 are LGHNA and YNFKEQ. J gave up 7 bases and V 3 bases, and 9 bases lay outside the gene matches. This CDR3 spans 16 amino acids. CDR3 sequence (DNA): TGTGCCAGCAGCCAGACCGGAGGGACAGGGAGTGAAAAACTGTTTTTT. It yields the protein CASSQTGGTGSEKLFF.